This is a list of T cell receptor beta chains from one sample in a study of regulatory T cells in long-lasting Graves disease. In TCRdb, the multiplex PCR reads were re-called with MiXCR into one record per CDR3 protein. The sample lists roughly 610,000 distinct CDR3 sequences, around 15% occurring once. The sample was also reused in another study, on T cells in Graves' hyperthyroidism and ophthalmopathy.

Source: peripheral blood mononuclear cells (PBMCs), taken at new diagnosis, from a patient treated with antithyroid drugs. These receptors were collected from a woman in her 30s with Graves disease. Both conserved end residues are part of each CDR3. A D gene is named only where the DNA matches it firmly. Clone size is shown for a subset of rows, as once, few, many or a class of expanded clone.

clone size,D gene,V gene,J gene,CDR3 protein,CDR3 DNA
-,TRBD1,TRBV15,TRBJ1-6,CATSRGGTGTGLKPLHF,TGTGCCACCAGCAGAGGGGGGACAGGCACCGGATTGAAACCCCTCCACTTT
few,TRBD2,TRBV30,TRBJ2-7,CAWSVRAGAVYEQYF,TGTGCCTGGAGTGTACGTGCGGGAGCCGTCTACGAGCAGTACTTC
few,TRBD1,TRBV27,TRBJ1-5,CASSPRQGGQPQHF,TGTGCCAGCAGTCCGCGACAGGGCGGCCAGCCCCAGCATTTT
many,-,TRBV3-1,TRBJ1-2,CASSPTAGQEGGYTF,TGTGCCAGCAGCCCAACAGCGGGACAAGAGGGAGGCTACACCTTC
-,-,TRBV10-3,TRBJ2-3,CAISERLTDTQYF,TGTGCCATCAGTGAGAGGCTCACAGATACGCAGTATTTT
-,-,TRBV7-2,TRBJ1-4,CASSLGLGARGEKLFF,TGTGCCAGCAGCTTAGGTTTGGGCGCGAGAGGTGAAAAACTGTTTTTT
-,-,TRBV19,TRBJ1-1,CASSGPYTEAFF,TGTGCCAGTAGTGGACCTTACACTGAAGCTTTCTTT
-,-,TRBV10-3,TRBJ1-1,CAISGVGGTEAFF,TGTGCCATCAGTGGGGTCGGCGGCACTGAAGCTTTCTTT
-,TRBD2,TRBV6-1,TRBJ2-7,CASSGPGLAGERPYEQYF,TGTGCCAGCAGTGGTCCGGGACTAGCGGGAGAAAGGCCCTACGAGCAGTACTTC
few,-,TRBV3-1,TRBJ2-3,CASSRRGDSSTDTQYF,TGTGCCAGCAGTCGGAGGGGTGATAGTAGCACAGATACGCAGTATTTT
few,-,TRBV30,TRBJ2-1,CAWSARYRATFF,TGTGCCTGGAGTGCTCGGTACAGGGCGACGTTCTTC
-,TRBD1,TRBV18,TRBJ1-5,CASSPTGTGPQHF,TGTGCCAGCTCACCGACAGGGACGGGGCCCCAGCATTTT
many,-,TRBV28,TRBJ1-4,CASSSILEATNEKLFF,TGTGCCAGCAGTTCAATCCTGGAGGCAACTAATGAAAAACTGTTTTTT
many,TRBD2,TRBV7-2,TRBJ2-1,CASSLSAGEWDEQFF,TGTGCCAGCAGCTTATCAGCGGGAGAGTGGGATGAGCAGTTCTTC
-,TRBD2,TRBV20-1,TRBJ2-7,CSARERRLASYEQYF,TGCAGTGCTAGAGAACGGCGACTAGCCAGCTACGAGCAGTACTTC
few,TRBD1,TRBV27,TRBJ2-7,CASSGRGRRDEQYF,TGTGCCAGCAGTGGAAGGGGGCGCCGGGACGAGCAGTACTTC
few,-,TRBV29-1,TRBJ2-3,CSVEDLEVGLGTDTQYF,TGCAGCGTTGAAGATCTTGAAGTAGGGCTGGGCACAGATACGCAGTATTTT
few,-,TRBV6-1,TRBJ1-4,CASSEAPRGSTNEKLFF,TGTGCCAGCAGTGAAGCCCCTCGCGGGTCAACTAATGAAAAACTGTTTTTT
many,-,TRBV28,TRBJ2-1,CASSIEKGYNEQFF,TGTGCCAGCAGTATAGAGAAGGGTTACAATGAGCAGTTCTTC
many,TRBD2,TRBV7-9,TRBJ2-1,CASSPRPGLASNNEQFF,TGTGCCAGCAGCCCGCGACCGGGACTAGCAAGCAACAATGAGCAGTTCTTC
many,-,TRBV28,TRBJ2-1,CASSPGSGSYNEQFF,TGTGCCAGCAGCCCAGGGTCAGGGTCCTACAATGAGCAGTTCTTC
few,-,TRBV3-1,TRBJ1-2,CASSQLPPDGYTF,TGTGCCAGCAGCCAACTACCTCCGGATGGCTACACCTTC
many,-,TRBV7-3,TRBJ2-7,CASSFSPVPTYEQYF,TGTGCCAGCAGCTTCAGTCCGGTTCCGACCTACGAGCAGTACTTC
few,TRBD1,TRBV28,TRBJ1-5,CASNAPTGGWKSNQPQHF,TGTGCCAGCAATGCGCCGACAGGGGGCTGGAAGAGCAATCAGCCCCAGCATTTT
few,TRBD1,TRBV19,TRBJ2-5,CASSSTGGVMETQYF,TGTGCCAGTAGTAGTACAGGGGGCGTAATGGAGACCCAGTACTTC
-,-,TRBV30,TRBJ2-1,CAWSVSEYDEQFF,TGTGCCTGGAGTGTGAGTGAGTACGATGAGCAGTTCTTC
many,-,TRBV11-2,TRBJ2-1,CASSSGIEQFF,TGTGCCAGCAGCTCCGGTATTGAGCAGTTCTTC
-,-,TRBV27,TRBJ2-1,CASSSVGSYNEQFF,TGTGCCAGCAGTTCGGTGGGATCCTACAATGAGCAGTTCTTC
few,TRBD2,TRBV5-1,TRBJ2-5,CASTLSGRAVETQYF,TGCGCCAGCACCCTAAGCGGGAGGGCCGTAGAGACCCAGTACTTC
few,TRBD1,TRBV19,TRBJ2-2,CASIGIPGQGKTTGELFF,TGTGCCAGTATAGGGATACCGGGACAGGGGAAAACCACCGGGGAGCTGTTTTTT
-,-,TRBV3-1,TRBJ1-6,CASSRTDSPLHF,TGTGCCAGCAGCCGGACAGATTCACCCCTCCACTTT
many,-,TRBV28,TRBJ1-4,CASSLSRTTEKLFF,TGTGCCAGCAGTTTAAGTAGGACAACGGAGAAACTGTTTTTT
-,TRBD2,TRBV6-1,TRBJ2-1,CASEGLAKLNNEQFF,TGTGCCAGCGAAGGACTAGCCAAATTAAACAATGAGCAGTTCTTC
many,TRBD1,TRBV11-2,TRBJ1-1,CASSLDGTVRTEAFF,TGTGCCAGCAGCTTAGATGGGACAGTGCGTACTGAAGCTTTCTTT
many,TRBD2,TRBV6-1,TRBJ2-1,CASSEEGGRRTLHNEQFF,TGTGCCAGCAGCGAAGAGGGCGGGAGGCGAACTCTTCACAATGAGCAGTTCTTC
many,-,TRBV6-2/TRBV6-3,TRBJ1-1,CASSLQATEAFF,TGTGCCAGCAGTTTACAGGCCACTGAAGCTTTCTTT
-,-,TRBV6-5,TRBJ2-1,CASSYSRGYNEQFF,TGTGCCAGCAGTTACTCCCGGGGGTACAATGAGCAGTTCTTC
many,-,TRBV27,TRBJ2-3,CASQLLQRLLTDTQYF,TGTGCCAGCCAGCTCCTCCAGCGTCTGCTAACAGATACGCAGTATTTT
-,TRBD1,TRBV18,TRBJ1-1,CASSPEKGAGTEAFF,TGTGCCAGCTCACCCGAAAAGGGGGCTGGCACTGAAGCTTTCTTT
many,-,TRBV6-1,TRBJ1-1,CASSGLVSTEAFF,TGTGCCAGCTCTGGCCTTGTAAGCACTGAAGCTTTCTTT
many,-,TRBV28,TRBJ2-7,CASNGVFPEQYF,TGTGCCAGCAACGGAGTTTTTCCCGAGCAGTACTTC
-,-,TRBV7-9,TRBJ1-2,CASSFDSPNYGYTF,TGTGCCAGCAGCTTTGACAGCCCGAACTATGGCTACACCTTC
many,-,TRBV12-3/TRBV12-4,TRBJ2-1,CASARQSSYNEQFF,TGTGCCAGCGCGCGGCAGAGCTCCTACAATGAGCAGTTCTTC
many,TRBD2,TRBV7-9,TRBJ2-1,CASTGLAENEQFF,TGTGCCAGCACAGGACTAGCGGAAAATGAGCAGTTCTTC
many,TRBD2,TRBV29-1,TRBJ2-7,CSVEGLAGISEQYF,TGCAGCGTTGAGGGTCTAGCGGGAATCAGCGAGCAGTACTTC
few,-,TRBV20-1,TRBJ2-7,CSAPGTKDAYEQYF,TGCAGTGCTCCCGGGACGAAGGATGCCTACGAGCAGTACTTC
-,TRBD2,TRBV9,TRBJ2-1,CASSALAGGRDEQFF,TGTGCCAGCAGCGCACTAGCGGGGGGGAGGGACGAGCAGTTCTTC
-,-,TRBV30,TRBJ2-5,CAWSRERETQYF,TGTGCCTGGAGTAGGGAGCGAGAGACCCAGTACTTC
many,-,TRBV6-1,TRBJ2-6,CAATGSGANVLTF,TGTGCCGCGACAGGCTCCGGGGCCAACGTCCTGACTTTC
few,-,TRBV28,TRBJ2-4,CASESGGAKNIQYF,TGTGCCAGCGAATCAGGGGGGGCCAAAAACATTCAGTACTTC
many,-,TRBV11-1,TRBJ1-1,CASSTEGGLTEAFF,TGTGCCAGCAGTACAGAGGGGGGCTTGACTGAAGCTTTCTTT
-,-,TRBV6-4,TRBJ1-2,CAPRTDQAYGYTF,TGTGCCCCCAGGACAGACCAAGCCTATGGCTACACCTTC
few,-,TRBV5-1,TRBJ1-1,CASRRDLGWGTEAFF,TGCGCCAGCAGAAGGGACCTCGGTTGGGGCACTGAAGCTTTCTTT
-,TRBD1,TRBV15,TRBJ1-2,CATSGRSTGEYGYTF,TGTGCCACCAGCGGACGTTCGACAGGGGAATATGGCTACACCTTC
-,TRBD2,TRBV5-1,TRBJ2-5,CASFSGGLGETQYF,TGCGCCAGCTTTTCGGGAGGTTTGGGAGAGACCCAGTACTTC
many,TRBD2,TRBV6-1,TRBJ2-1,CASRYRGAGTPNEQFF,TGTGCCAGCAGATATAGAGGAGCGGGGACGCCTAATGAGCAGTTCTTC
many,-,TRBV6-5,TRBJ1-1,CASSYLVNTEAFF,TGTGCCAGCAGTTACTTGGTGAACACTGAAGCTTTCTTT
-,-,TRBV19,TRBJ1-2,CASADVGRYGYTF,TGTGCCAGTGCGGACGTCGGGAGATACGGCTACACCTTC
many,-,TRBV28,TRBJ1-1,CASSLSAEMNTEAFF,TGTGCCAGCAGTTTATCGGCGGAGATGAACACTGAAGCTTTCTTT